A selection of T cell receptor beta chains follows, all from one sample in a study of low-dose radiotherapy and immunotherapy resistance in tumors. Each CDR3 protein is one row after TCRdb ran MiXCR on the reads. Found here are tens of thousands of distinct CDR3 sequences, about 18% of them singletons; the top ten hold about 2.5%. The sequences come from PBMCs, collected before treatment. These receptors were collected from a male donor with prostate cancer. CDR3s leave out the opening cysteine and the closing phenylalanine or tryptophan. The D gene is left open where the match is weak.

cdr3_aa	v_call	j_call	d_call
ASSQGLAGFIEQF	TRBV4-1	TRBJ2-1	TRBD2
ASSGEASTGELF	TRBV6-1	TRBJ2-2	.
ATSRNIAGGLETQY	TRBV15	TRBJ2-5	TRBD2
ASSHRGEVLNEQF	TRBV28	TRBJ2-1	TRBD1
ARSLRGGDSNQPQH	TRBV5-3	TRBJ1-5	.
AISEGSINQPQH	TRBV10-3	TRBJ1-5	.
ASSQDMTQY	TRBV3-1	TRBJ2-5	.
ASSRTGGYEQY	TRBV27	TRBJ2-7	TRBD2
ASSLGRGGNQPQH	TRBV7-9	TRBJ1-5	.
ASSFPERDTDYEQY	TRBV5-1	TRBJ2-7	.
ASTATPRETQY	TRBV5-1	TRBJ2-5	.
SATGGRNTEAF	TRBV29-1	TRBJ1-1	TRBD1